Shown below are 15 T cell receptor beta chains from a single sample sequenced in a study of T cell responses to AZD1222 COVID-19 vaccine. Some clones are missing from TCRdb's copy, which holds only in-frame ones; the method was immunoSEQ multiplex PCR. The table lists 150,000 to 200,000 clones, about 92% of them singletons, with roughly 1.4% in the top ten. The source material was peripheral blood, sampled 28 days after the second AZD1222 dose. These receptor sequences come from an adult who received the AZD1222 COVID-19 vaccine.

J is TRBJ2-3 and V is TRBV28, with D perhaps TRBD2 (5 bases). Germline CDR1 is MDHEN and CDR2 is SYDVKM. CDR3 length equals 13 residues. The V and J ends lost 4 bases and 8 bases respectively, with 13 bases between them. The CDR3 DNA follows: TGTGCCAGCAGTTCAGCAGCGGTGGTTACGCAGTATTTT. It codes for CASSSAAVVTQYF.

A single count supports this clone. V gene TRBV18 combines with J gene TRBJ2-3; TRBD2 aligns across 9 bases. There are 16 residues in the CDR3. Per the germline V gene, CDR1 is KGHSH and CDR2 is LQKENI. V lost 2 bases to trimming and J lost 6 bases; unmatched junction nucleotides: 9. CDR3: CASSPSLAGIPDTQYF. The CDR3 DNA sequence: TGTGCCAGCTCACCAAGTCTAGCGGGAATCCCTGATACGCAGTATTTT.

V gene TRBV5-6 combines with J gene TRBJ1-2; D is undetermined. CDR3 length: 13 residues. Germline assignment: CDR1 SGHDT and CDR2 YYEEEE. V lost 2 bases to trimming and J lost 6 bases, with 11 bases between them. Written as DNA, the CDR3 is TGTGCCAGCAGCTTTCGGGCATCAGATGGCTACACCTTC. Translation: CASSFRASDGYTF.

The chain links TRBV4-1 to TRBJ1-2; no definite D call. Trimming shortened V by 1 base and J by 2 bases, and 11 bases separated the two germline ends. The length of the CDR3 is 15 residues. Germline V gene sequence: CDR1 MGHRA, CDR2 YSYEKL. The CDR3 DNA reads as TGCGCCAGCAGCCAAGGTCTCCGCCCCAACTATGGCTACACCTTC. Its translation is CASSQGLRPNYGYTF.

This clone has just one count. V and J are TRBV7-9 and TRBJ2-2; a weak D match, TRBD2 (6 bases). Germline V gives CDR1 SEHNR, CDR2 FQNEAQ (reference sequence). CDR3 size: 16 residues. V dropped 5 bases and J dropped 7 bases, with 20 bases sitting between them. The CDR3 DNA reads TGTGCCAGCAGCCGCACTCTGGGGGGTCGGAGCGGGGAGCTGTTTTTT. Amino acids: CASSRTLGGRSGELFF.

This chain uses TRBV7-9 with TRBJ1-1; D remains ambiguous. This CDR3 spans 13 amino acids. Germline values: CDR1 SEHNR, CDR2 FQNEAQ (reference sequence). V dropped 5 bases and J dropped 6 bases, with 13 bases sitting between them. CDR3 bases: TGTGCCAGCAGCCCGCGGGGAGGACCTGAAGCTTTCTTT. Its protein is CASSPRGGPEAFF.

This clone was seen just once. CDR3 amino acids: CASSQDLMASGRHEQYF. CDR3 coding DNA: TGTGCCAGCAGCCAAGATTTAATGGCTAGCGGGAGACACGAGCAGTACTTC. The chain employs TRBV4-2 and TRBJ2-7; 10 bases are a match to TRBD2. The CDR3 sequence is 17 residues long. Trimming at V came to 0 bases and at J to 5 bases, leaving 10 bases not matched to a gene. The germline V gene encodes CDR1 LGHNA and CDR2 YNFKEQ.

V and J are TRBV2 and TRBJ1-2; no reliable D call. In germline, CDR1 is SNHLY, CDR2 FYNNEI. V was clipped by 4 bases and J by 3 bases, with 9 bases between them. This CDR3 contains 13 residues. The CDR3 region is CASSVPPDYGYTF. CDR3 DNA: TGTGCCAGCAGTGTCCCACCAGACTATGGCTACACCTTC.

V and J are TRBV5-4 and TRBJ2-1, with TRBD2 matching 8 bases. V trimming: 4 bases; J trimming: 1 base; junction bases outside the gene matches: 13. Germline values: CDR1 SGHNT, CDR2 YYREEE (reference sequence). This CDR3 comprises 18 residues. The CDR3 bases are TGTGCCAGCAGCCCCGAGGTCGGGGGGGCCAGATCCTACAATGAGCAGTTCTTC. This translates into CASSPEVGGARSYNEQFF.

CDR3 protein: CASHPWRDRAHSNQPQHF. Here the CDR3 DNA reads TGTGCCAGCCACCCGTGGAGGGACAGGGCGCATAGCAATCAGCCCCAGCATTTT. This rearrangement joins TRBV19 to TRBJ1-5, with TRBD1 matching 9 bases. The V and J ends lost 9 bases and 0 bases, in that order; junction bases with no gene match: 15. There are 18 residues in the CDR3. Per the germline V gene, CDR1 is LNHDA and CDR2 is SQIVND (reference sequence).

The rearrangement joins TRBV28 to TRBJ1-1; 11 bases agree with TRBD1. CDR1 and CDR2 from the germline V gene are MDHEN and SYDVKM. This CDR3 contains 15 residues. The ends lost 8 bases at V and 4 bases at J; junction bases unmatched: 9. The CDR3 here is CASYPPGTGGTEAFF. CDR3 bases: TGTGCCAGCTATCCTCCCGGGACAGGGGGCACTGAAGCTTTCTTT.

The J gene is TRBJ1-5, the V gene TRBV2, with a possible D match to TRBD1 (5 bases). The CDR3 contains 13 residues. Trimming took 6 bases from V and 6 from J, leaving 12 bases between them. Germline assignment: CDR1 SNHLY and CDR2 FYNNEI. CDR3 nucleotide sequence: TGTGCCAGCAGCGGGGACCTTCCTCAGCCCCAGCATTTT. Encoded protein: CASSGDLPQPQHF.

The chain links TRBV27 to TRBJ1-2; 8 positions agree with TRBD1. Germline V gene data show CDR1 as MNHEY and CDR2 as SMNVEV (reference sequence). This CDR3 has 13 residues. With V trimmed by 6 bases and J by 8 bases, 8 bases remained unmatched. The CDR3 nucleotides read TGTGCCAGCAGGGTGGGGACAGGTGGGGGCTACACCTTC. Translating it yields CASRVGTGGGYTF.

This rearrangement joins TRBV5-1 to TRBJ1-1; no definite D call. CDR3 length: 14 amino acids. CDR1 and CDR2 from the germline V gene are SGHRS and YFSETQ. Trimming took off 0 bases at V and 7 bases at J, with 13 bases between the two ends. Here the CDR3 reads CASSLALRTVEAFF. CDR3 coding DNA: TGCGCCAGCAGCTTGGCCCTCAGAACAGTTGAAGCTTTCTTT.

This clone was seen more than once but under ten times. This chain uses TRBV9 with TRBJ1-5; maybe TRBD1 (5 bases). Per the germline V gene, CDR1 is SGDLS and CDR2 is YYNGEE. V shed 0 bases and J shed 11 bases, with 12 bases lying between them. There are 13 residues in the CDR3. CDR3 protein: CASSVAYEGTQHF. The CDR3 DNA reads TGTGCCAGCAGCGTAGCTTACGAGGGGACCCAGCATTTT.